The present T cell receptor beta chain was sequenced within a study of T cell repertoires in cytomegalovirus infection. In the study overall: Public TCR beta signatures marked donors with CMV infection and the matching HLA.

TCRdb re-analysed the reads in MiXCR, keeping a single row per CDR3 protein. The sample carries some 940,000 distinct CDR3 sequences, around 32% recorded once. Regarding this clonotype: Antigen unknown.

Study-level results: In two of eight donors, the top clonotype was HLA-C-restricted CMV-specific. Identification of carriers of CMV plus the relevant HLA was achieved through cumulative public TCR beta family frequency.

J lost 5 bases, V lost 5 bases, and 9 bases had no gene match. CDR3 length equals 15 residues. The clonotype was recovered from a human donor in good health (CMV status not recorded). Some clones in this sample may be carry-over from other donors' samples. The sample consisted of cultured CD8+ T cells from PBMCs, taken from culture after CMV antigen stimulation. V gene TRBV12-3 or TRBV12-4 combines with J gene TRBJ1-5; 7 bases are a match to TRBD1. The CDR3: CASSEFGTDHQPQHF. CDR3 bases: TGTGCCAGCAGTGAGTTCGGGACAGATCATCAGCCCCAGCATTTT.